These 21 T cell receptor beta chains were all obtained from the same sample, sequenced in a study of T-cell memory formation after mild COVID-19. One entry per CDR3 protein results from TCRdb running MiXCR on the 5' RACE reads. Of under 450,000 distinct CDR3 sequences in the sample, 20% to 25% were seen once. Sequencing was performed on PBMCs or a T cell subset sorted from them (not recorded which). These receptors were obtained from an adult woman who had mild COVID-19 (a few samples of this study predate the infection). Cell type and time point are not known.

The CDR3 coding sequence is TGTGCCAGCAGCGGTTTCCTAGCGACGAACACCGGGGAGCTGTTTTTT. Translating it yields CASSGFLATNTGELFF. V is TRBV3-1 and J is TRBJ2-2; a weak D match, TRBD2 (6 bases). This CDR3 is built from 16 residues. Trimming cost V 5 bases and J 0 bases, with 13 bases left between them. Germline CDR1 LGHDT, CDR2 YNNKEL (reference sequence).

This clonotype appeared a few times. V and J are TRBV11-2 and TRBJ1-1; D remains ambiguous. CDR3 length: 15 amino acids. V dropped 0 bases and J dropped 5 bases, with 13 bases sitting between them. Germline-derived CDR1 and CDR2 are SGHAT and FQNNGV. This chain's CDR3 is CASSLDRRLGTEAFF. CDR3 nucleotide sequence: TGTGCCAGCAGCTTAGATAGGCGCCTCGGAACTGAAGCTTTCTTT. The variable domain in full, completed from reference TRBV11-2 and TRBJ1-1, reads EAGVAQSPRYKIIEKRQSVAFWCNPISGHATLYWYQQILGQGPKLLIQFQNNGVVDDSQLPKDRFSAERLKGVDSTLKIQPAKLEDSAVYLCASSLDRRLGTEAFFGQGTRLTVV.

The chain is built from TRBV7-9 and TRBJ2-3, with D possibly matching TRBD2 (6 bases). Trimming pared 1 base from V and 4 bases from J, leaving 15 bases between. Germline V gene data show CDR1 as SEHNR and CDR2 as FQNEAQ (reference sequence). The CDR3 is 16 residues long. Here the CDR3 reads CASSLGGGGGADTQYF. The CDR3 DNA reads as TGTGCCAGCAGCTTAGGGGGCGGAGGAGGGGCAGATACGCAGTATTTT.

There are a few counts of this clonotype. The V and J genes are TRBV7-2 and TRBJ1-5; 7 bases match TRBD1. The CDR3 is made up of 16 amino acids. CDR1 is SGHTA and CDR2 is FQGNSA in the germline V gene. V lost 5 bases and J lost 3; bases outside the gene matches: 10. The CDR3: CASSPLTGTVNQPQHF. The CDR3 DNA is TGTGCCAGCAGCCCGTTAACCGGGACAGTCAATCAGCCCCAGCATTTT.

The rearrangement joins TRBV6-2 or TRBV6-3 to TRBJ1-2; no clear D. There are 14 residues in the CDR3. Trimming pared 0 bases from V and 7 bases from J, leaving 12 bases between. The germline gives CDR1 MNHEY, CDR2 SVGEGT. CDR3 residues: CASSYSRTKGGYTF. The DNA for the CDR3 is TGTGCCAGCAGTTACTCGAGGACCAAGGGTGGCTACACCTTC.

This clonotype was picked up one time. The chain is built from TRBV14 and TRBJ2-3; D not resolved. V was pared by 3 bases and J by 2 bases, with 21 bases between. The CDR3 runs to 18 residues. The germline CDR1 and CDR2 sequences are SGHDN and FVKESK. The CDR3 is CASSHDDLSLEITDTQYF. In DNA, the CDR3 is TGTGCCAGCAGCCATGACGACCTCAGCCTAGAAATCACAGATACGCAGTATTTT.

The V gene is TRBV28, the J gene TRBJ2-3; D ambiguous. With 3 bases removed from V and 2 bases from J, the gap between germline ends came to 6 bases. Germline V gene sequence: CDR1 MDHEN, CDR2 SYDVKM. CDR3 size: 13 residues. The CDR3 protein is CASSFVITDTQYF. As DNA, the CDR3 is TGTGCCAGCAGTTTTGTAATCACAGATACGCAGTATTTT.

This chain joins TRBV30 and TRBJ1-6; TRBD1 matches 7 bases. V dropped 5 bases and J dropped 9; count of bases not matched to a gene: 13. The CDR3 is 15 amino acids. CDR1 and CDR2 (germline): GTSNPN, SVGIG (reference sequence). The CDR3 bases are TGTGCCTGGGCGTATTGGGACAGTTGGGGTTCACCCCTCCACTTT. It encodes CAWAYWDSWGSPLHF. The variable domain in full, completed from reference TRBV30 and TRBJ1-6, reads SQTIHQWPATLVQPVGSPLSLECTVEGTSNPNLYWYRQAAGRGLQLLFYSVGIGQISSEVPQNLSASRPQDRQFILSSKKLLLSDSGFYLCAWAYWDSWGSPLHFGNGTRLTVT.

V gene TRBV5-1 combines with J gene TRBJ2-3; TRBD2 aligns across 10 bases. The germline CDR1 and CDR2 sequences are SGHRS and YFSETQ. The V and J ends lost 4 bases and 2 bases, in that order; junction bases with no gene match: 4. The length of the CDR3 is 15 residues. Here the CDR3 reads CASSSSGGPTDTQYF. The DNA for the CDR3 is TGCGCCAGCAGCAGTAGCGGGGGGCCCACAGATACGCAGTATTTT. The complete variable domain, with remaining parts taken from reference TRBV5-1 and TRBJ2-3, reads KAGVTQTPRYLIKTRGQQVTLSCSPISGHRSVSWYQQTPGQGLQFLFEYFSETQRNKGNFPGRFSGRQFSNSRSEMNVSTLELGDSALYLCASSSSGGPTDTQYFGPGTRLTVL.

This clonotype has more than one count but fewer than ten. V gene TRBV9 combines with J gene TRBJ1-2; 7 nucleotides align to TRBD1. Looked up from germline, CDR1 is SGDLS and CDR2 is YYNGEE. The CDR3 is 16 amino acids. The ends lost 3 bases at V and 4 bases at J; junction bases unmatched: 12. The CDR3 nucleotides read TGTGCCAGCAGCGCCCCCGGACAGGACCCTAGCTATGGCTACACCTTC. Its translation: CASSAPGQDPSYGYTF.

The rearrangement uses TRBV7-6 and TRBJ1-2, with D perhaps TRBD1 (6 bases). Germline V gene data show CDR1 as SGHVS and CDR2 as FNYEAQ. Trimming removed 1 base from V and 8 bases from J, with 11 bases in between. This CDR3 spans 13 amino acids. The CDR3 nucleotides are TGTGCCAGCAGCTTAGGAGGGGGTGGAGGCTACACCTTC. It encodes CASSLGGGGGYTF. The variable domain in full, completed from reference TRBV7-6 and TRBJ1-2, reads GAGVSQSPRYKVTKRGQDVALRCDPISGHVSLYWYRQALGQGPEFLTYFNYEAQQDKSGLPNDRFSAERPEGSISTLTIQRTEQRDSAMYRCASSLGGGGGYTFGSGTRLTVV.

This sequence joins TRBV25-1 and TRBJ2-7; D gene uncertain. Germline lookup yields CDR1 MGHDK and CDR2 SYGVNS. This CDR3 is built from 12 residues. V dropped 7 bases and J dropped 3 bases, with 10 bases sitting between them. The DNA of the CDR3 is TGTGCCAGCATCCTCACGGGCTACGAGCAGTACTTC. The encoded protein is CASILTGYEQYF.

This clonotype came up a few times. V usage is TRBV12-3 or TRBV12-4 and J usage is TRBJ2-7, with 7 bases matching TRBD2. The CDR3 contains 15 residues. J was trimmed by 1 base and V by 3 bases; bases with no gene match: 6. For the CDR3, the DNA is TGTGCCAGCAGTTTGGCCAGCGGGGCATCCTACGAGCAGTACTTC. Residues: CASSLASGASYEQYF.

This clonotype has only a few counts. The genes are TRBV12-3 or TRBV12-4 and TRBJ1-1; tentatively, D is TRBD1 (5 bases). The CDR3 totals 13 residues. V lost 6 bases and J 4 bases, leaving 12 bases between the germline ends. The CDR3 DNA reads TGTGCCAGCAGGGGAGAAAGGGGCACTGAAGCTTTCTTT. Protein: CASRGERGTEAFF.

Many counts were recorded for this clonotype. As DNA, the CDR3 is TGTGCCACCAGCGCGCCGAACAGGGAATACACAGATACGCAGTATTTT. It yields the protein CATSAPNREYTDTQYF. The J gene is TRBJ2-3, the V gene TRBV24-1; D is possibly TRBD1 (6 bases). The CDR3 covers 16 residues. Trimming removed 7 bases at V and 2 bases at J, with 18 bases between. Germline values: CDR1 KGHDR, CDR2 SFDVKD.

The chain uses TRBV7-3 and TRBJ2-2; 7 nucleotides align to TRBD1. Per germline, CDR1 SGHTA and CDR2 FQGTGA. This CDR3 is built from 15 residues. Germline trimming cut 6 bases from V and 4 bases from J; bases unmatched to any gene: 8. The CDR3 DNA follows: TGTGCCAGCAGTTCAACAGGGGCCCCCACCGGGGAGCTGTTTTTT. Translation gives CASSSTGAPTGELFF.

There are a few counts of this clonotype. The chain employs TRBV12-3 or TRBV12-4 and TRBJ2-7; D not certain. The CDR3 is made up of 12 amino acids. Trimming cost V 3 bases and J 5 bases, with 8 bases left between them. Here the CDR3 reads CASSFGVDEQYF. For the CDR3, the DNA is TGTGCCAGCAGTTTTGGGGTTGACGAGCAGTACTTC.

This clonotype was seen only a few times. The V call is TRBV21-1, the J call TRBJ1-3; TRBD1 is the table's D call and was not checked against the DNA. TRBV21-1 is deemed a pseudogene. The CDR3 length is 14 residues. The CDR3 nucleotides read TGTGCCAGCAGCGCCCCCTCGGCTGGAAACACCATATATTTT. It encodes CASSAPSAGNTIYF.

The rearrangement uses TRBV27 and TRBJ2-1, with no clear D. The CDR3 runs to 14 residues. CDR1 and CDR2 from the germline V gene are MNHEY and SMNVEV (reference sequence). With 2 bases removed from V and 3 bases from J, the gap between germline ends came to 8 bases. CDR3 sequence: CASSLTSNYNEQFF. As DNA, the CDR3 is TGTGCCAGCAGTTTAACTTCGAACTACAATGAGCAGTTCTTC.

Of note for this clonotype: This could be a read error, since a much larger clone is one nucleotide away. The rearrangement joins TRBV28 to TRBJ2-7; TRBD2 matches 9 bases. The CDR3 is 16 residues long. Germline V gene data show CDR1 as MDHEN and CDR2 as SYDVKM. DNA of the CDR3: TGTGCCAGCAGTACATTTAGCGGGAGAACCCTGGCCGAGAAGTACTTC. The encoded protein is CASSTFSGRTLAEKYF.

The rearrangement joins TRBV4-2 to TRBJ1-4; no reliable D call. There are 15 residues in the CDR3. Germline CDR1 reads LGHNA; CDR2 reads YNFKEQ. V lost 1 base to trimming and J lost 8 bases, with 14 bases between them. The CDR3 sequence: CASSQAYRSREKLFF. In DNA, the CDR3 is TGTGCCAGCAGCCAAGCTTATCGAAGCAGGGAAAAACTGTTTTTT.